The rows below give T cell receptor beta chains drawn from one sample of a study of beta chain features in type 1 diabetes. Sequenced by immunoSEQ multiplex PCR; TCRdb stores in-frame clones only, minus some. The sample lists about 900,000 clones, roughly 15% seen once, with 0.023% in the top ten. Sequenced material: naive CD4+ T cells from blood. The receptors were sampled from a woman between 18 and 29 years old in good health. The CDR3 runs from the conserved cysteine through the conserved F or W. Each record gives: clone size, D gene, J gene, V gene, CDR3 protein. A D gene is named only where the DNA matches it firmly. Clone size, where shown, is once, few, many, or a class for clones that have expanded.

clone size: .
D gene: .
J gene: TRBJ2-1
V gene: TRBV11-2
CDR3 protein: CASSAPPEQFF

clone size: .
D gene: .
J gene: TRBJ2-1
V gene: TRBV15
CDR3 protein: CATSIRGGYNEQFF

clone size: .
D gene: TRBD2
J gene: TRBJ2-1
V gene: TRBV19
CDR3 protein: CASTRGGDNEQFF

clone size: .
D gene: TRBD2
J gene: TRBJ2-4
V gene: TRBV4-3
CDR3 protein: CASSQDPTSGGYGKNIQYF

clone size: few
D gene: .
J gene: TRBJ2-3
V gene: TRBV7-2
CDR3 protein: CASSLSSTDTQYF

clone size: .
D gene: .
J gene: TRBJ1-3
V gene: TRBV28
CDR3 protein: CASSATLVHSGNTIYF

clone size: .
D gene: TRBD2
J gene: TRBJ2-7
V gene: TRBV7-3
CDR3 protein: CASSSPPGLAGGPGEQYF

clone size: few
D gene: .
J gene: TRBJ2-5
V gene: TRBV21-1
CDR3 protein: CASSKEWGLAGVAEETQYF

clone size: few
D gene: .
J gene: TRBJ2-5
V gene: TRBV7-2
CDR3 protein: CASSRRDAWEVPQETQYF

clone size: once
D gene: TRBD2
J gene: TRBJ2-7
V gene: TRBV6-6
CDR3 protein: CASSSRTSRTYEQYF

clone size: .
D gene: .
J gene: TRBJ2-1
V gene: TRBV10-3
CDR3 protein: CAISELEGPYNEQFF

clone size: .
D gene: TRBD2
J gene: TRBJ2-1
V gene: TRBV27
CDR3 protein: CASSFVTSGKNEQFF

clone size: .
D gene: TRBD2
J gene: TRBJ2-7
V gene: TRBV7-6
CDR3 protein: CASSERLAGVHEQYF

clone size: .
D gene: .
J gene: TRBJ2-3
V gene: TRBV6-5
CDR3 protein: CASKSGTAGTDTQYF

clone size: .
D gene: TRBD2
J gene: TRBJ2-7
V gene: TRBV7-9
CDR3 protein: CASSLSGAAYEQYF

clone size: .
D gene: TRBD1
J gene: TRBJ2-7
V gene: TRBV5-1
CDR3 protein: CASRSTRDREGEQYF

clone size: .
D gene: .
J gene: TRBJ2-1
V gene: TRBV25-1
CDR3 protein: CPPGRENEQFF

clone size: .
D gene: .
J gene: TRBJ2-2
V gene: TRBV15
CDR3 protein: CATSRGRETGELFF

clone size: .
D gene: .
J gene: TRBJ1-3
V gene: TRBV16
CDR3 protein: CASSQDRPNTIYF

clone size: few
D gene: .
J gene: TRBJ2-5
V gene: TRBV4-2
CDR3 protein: CASSQDLETQYF

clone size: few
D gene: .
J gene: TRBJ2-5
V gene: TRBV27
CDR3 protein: CASSFRLQETQYF

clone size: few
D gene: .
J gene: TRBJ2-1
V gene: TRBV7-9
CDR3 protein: CASSLGDNEQFF